This TCR beta chain was sequenced during a study of regulatory T cells in long-lasting Graves disease (dated by TCRdb to about 2021). In terms of the full investigation: Patients with newly diagnosed Graves' disease had been on antithyroid drugs for under 3 months. A total of roughly 33 samples underwent TCR sequencing: around 13 from persistent and roughly 20 from newly diagnosed Graves' disease patients. Patients with persistent Graves' disease were compared with patients with newly diagnosed Graves' disease using TCR sequencing and RNA sequencing of peripheral blood. The study was conducted in China and was registered as a clinical trial.

The CDR3, from cysteine to phenylalanine, totals 18 residues. Only the CDR3 region is kept as DNA, spanning 54 bases read in frame from base 1. CDR1 is given as SGHVT and CDR2 as SQSDAQ, both from the germline V gene. Compared with germline, V lacks 4 bases and J lacks 0 bases; bases without a gene match: 10. This clonotype was counted many times. The antigen it binds to is not known. Base qualities are missing; no much larger clone stands one base away. Overall results and qualifications from the work: Persistent disease showed preferential use of TRBV28, TRBJ1-2 and TRBJ2-5, whereas newly diagnosed disease favored TRBV20-1 and TRBJ2-1. Compared with newly diagnosed patients, persistent Graves' disease patients had lower TCR Shannon entropy and fewer highly expanded clones, which suggests clonal expansion. The authors noted that the small sample size was a limitation that may lower accuracy. A larger number of public clonotypes was shared among persistent patients (approximately 3,000) than among newly diagnosed patients (about 990). The study examined only peripheral blood because the primary lesion, thyroid tissue, could not be accessed. Only the TCR beta chain was sequenced and analyzed.

The protocol used for the library was multiplex PCR. For sequencing, an Illumina HiSeq 4000 was employed. iRepertoire HTBI primers and Arm-PCR amplification of CDR3 regions were used to construct TCR beta libraries. Before sequencing, the PCR products underwent gel purification. The study's own analysis went as follows. Across samples, approximately 68 TRBV and 14 TRBJ segments were identified and used for gene usage analysis of CDR3 amino acid clonotypes. COPE and FqMerger were used to merge filtered high-quality paired reads into contigs. BLAST was used to align contigs to the IMGT TRBV, TRBD and TRBJ reference genes, and CDR3 was defined following IMGT. Clonotypes above 0.1% frequency were classified as highly expanded clones. Shannon entropy was used to measure repertoire diversity, and the Gini coefficient was used to measure V-J evenness. A clonotype found in more than one individual was treated as public. TCRdb trimmed the raw reads at Q25, called clones with MiXCR and kept productive beta chains. Every distinct CDR3 protein forms one entry, paired with its most common genes and DNA. Clone size and V and J calls follow TCRdb, not the original study. The sample table records 500,000 or so distinct CDR3 sequences; around 15% of these occur just once. The top ten hold over 9% of the sample.

Sample time point, as interpreted from the label and publication: newly diagnosed GD, antithyroid drugs for less than 3 months. RNA was extracted from PBMCs in TRIzol for both TCR sequencing and RNA sequencing. The diagnosis of Graves' disease followed American Thyroid Association guidelines. Patients were recruited from an endocrinology department in Xi'an, China. Each patient gave 9 to 10 milliliters of peripheral blood, collected in an EDTA anticoagulant tube. Ficoll Paque Plus density gradient separation was used to isolate PBMCs, and no further T cell sorting was done. RNA quality was checked with an Agilent 2100 Bioanalyzer and agarose gel, and concentration with a NanoDrop 2000. The same data also went into a second study, on T cells in Graves' hyperthyroidism and ophthalmopathy. The other study reports the following: A patient counted as having stable Graves' hyperthyroidism if no progression to ophthalmopathy occurred over 18 months of follow-up. Hyperthyroidism patients were aged 18 to 65 years and newly diagnosed, with disease duration of less than 2 months. The study excluded patients with uncontrolled infections, other autoimmune diseases, pregnancy or lactation. Diagnoses were established on the basis of clinical symptoms, serum thyroxine and TRAb, thyroid ultrasound, and orbital computed tomography. The TCR CDR3 was subjected to a first round of RT-PCR using the HTBI primer set and the Qiagen OneStep RT-PCR kit. Most expanded thyroid clonotypes (frequency above 0.001) were also detected in blood, a finding suggesting that blood repertoires may reflect thyroid immune responses. Ophthalmopathy was separated from stable hyperthyroidism by a 13 V-J signature model, with just over 85% sensitivity and about 81% specificity obtained in cross-validation and 80%/75% obtained in testing. In validation, the model predicted progression to ophthalmopathy a median of around six months before onset, with 65% to 71% sensitivity and more than 72% specificity. To identify distinguishing TCR V-J signatures, a discovery cohort of around 100 patients was used, comprising some 45 with Graves' ophthalmopathy and some 60 with stable Graves' hyperthyroidism. An independent validation cohort of around 19 hyperthyroidism patients and approximately 16 patients who later progressed to ophthalmopathy tested prospective prediction of ophthalmopathy. For training and testing, the 100 or so patients in the discovery cohort were randomly divided in a 7:3 ratio. In addition, the study compared T-cell repertoires in thyroid tissue and in blood from roughly 6 Graves' hyperthyroidism patients. After sampling, hyperthyroidism patients received methimazole starting at 30 mg daily, and ophthalmopathy patients received high-dose intravenous methylprednisolone. Libraries were constructed in a second round of multiplex PCR, after which size selection and purification were performed. Paired-end sequencing of the libraries was performed with 100 bp reads on an Illumina HiSeq2000. SOAPnuke was used to process the raw data, with reads discarded if the reads contained adapters or uncalled bases, had a mean Phred below 15, or lacked an exact constant-primer or identifier match. High-quality paired reads were merged using COPE v1.2.5, and each unique nucleotide sequence was defined as a clonotype. Clonotypes were aligned to IMGT TRBV, TRBD and TRBJ reference segments using MiTCR v1.1. Analysis was restricted to V-J combinations with a frequency above 0.0001, which covered just over 98% of repertoires. The TCS score was defined as F50 (clonal expansion) divided by E x V (chaos), with BLOSUM62-based TCRdist calculated between CDR3 peptides within each V-J. Welch's t-statistics and random forest reduced around 550 V-J features to 13, which were used in a naive Bayes classifier (R e1071). Sample size was not statistically predetermined, and blinding of investigators to group allocation was not performed. TCR Vbeta CDR3 sequencing of fewer than 150 peripheral blood samples (more than 40 ophthalmopathy, about 80 hyperthyroidism and roughly 17 progressor patients) is reported in the paper.

This receptor was taken from a middle-aged man with Graves disease. Donor details come from another sample of the same person, matched by shared clones. The rearranged segments are TRBV7-4 and TRBJ1-5, with 9 bases matching TRBD1. Sequences were derived from peripheral blood mononuclear cells (PBMCs), sampled at new diagnosis, from a patient treated with antithyroid drugs. The CDR3 region reads CASSSPGQGLYSNQPQHF. In nucleotides, the sequence is TGTGCCAGCAGCTCCCCGGGACAGGGCCTTTATAGCAATCAGCCCCAGCATTTT.